This T cell receptor beta chain appears in the sequencing data of a study of T cell repertoires in cytomegalovirus infection. About the research overall: CMV epitopes used comprised recently identified HLA-C-restricted ones and well-studied HLA-B-restricted ones. From public TCR beta signatures came an indication of both CMV infection and matching HLA type.

TCRdb used MiXCR to reprocess the reads, holding one entry per CDR3 protein. The data hold about 830,000 distinct CDR3 sequences, with approximately 32% observed a single time. Study-level results: HLA-C-restricted, CMV-specific TCR beta clonotypes were dominant ex vivo.

V lost 7 bases to trimming and J lost 6 bases, with 18 bases between them. The CDR3 extends over 15 amino acids. CDR1 and CDR2 (germline): PRHDT, FYEKMQ (reference sequence). A word on this clonotype: What it binds is not known.

The rearrangement joins TRBV13 to TRBJ2-2; no firm D call. The input for sequencing was cultured CD8+ T cells from PBMCs, taken from culture after CMV antigen stimulation. The clonotype originates from a human donor in good health (CMV status not recorded). Some clones in this sample may be carry-over from other donors' samples. CDR3 in amino acids: CASTLDGSNSGELFF. CDR3 DNA: TGTGCCAGCACCCTGGACGGATCCAACTCCGGGGAGCTGTTTTTT.